This T cell receptor beta chain was obtained from a study of cytomegalovirus exposure and HLA in healthy donors. Study findings and constraints: Prior analysis indicated that the majority of TCR beta V segments exhibited productivity approximately 90% or approximately 30% of the time. As immune exposure information, only CMV serostatus was available.

There are 13 residues in the CDR3. Germline V CDR1 and CDR2: GTSNPN, SVGIG (reference sequence). J gave up 10 bases and V 0 bases, and 4 bases lay outside the gene matches. A word on this clone: What it recognizes is unknown.

Primers: 60 Vbeta forward and 13 Jbeta reverse. Clones were read by immunoSEQ multiplex PCR, and TCRdb kept only the in-frame ones, dropping some. Among some 150,000 clones listed, roughly 82% were seen once. The sequence was collected from a woman aged 25 to 45 in good health and CMV-seronegative. This chain joins TRBV30 and TRBJ2-1; 9 nucleotides align to TRBD2. Material for sequencing was PBMCs. Here the CDR3 reads CAWSVRGTSEQFF. CDR3 DNA: TGTGCCTGGAGTGTACGTGGGACTAGCGAGCAGTTCTTC.